Below are 22 T cell receptor beta chains sequenced from a single sample in a study of blood T cells in healthy people across ages. It was with a sample-barcoded 5' primer and a J-beta primer mix that a second PCR of roughly 7 to 12 cycles was run. TCRdb re-derived calls from the 5' RACE reads in MiXCR, one entry per CDR3 protein. The profile shows 550,000 to 650,000 distinct CDR3 sequences, about 30% of them singletons. The sequenced material came from blood. These receptors were obtained from a woman aged 80 or older in good health.

Concerning this clonotype: A much more abundant neighbour one base away suggests this may be a read error. The chain recombines TRBV20-1 with TRBJ2-5; D is undetermined. Germline V gene lookup returns CDR1 DFQATT and CDR2 SNEGSKA (reference sequence). The V end was cut by 2 bases, the J end by 11 bases, with 15 bases between. CDR3 length: 12 amino acids. The CDR3 reads CSARQVAVEQYF. The CDR3 bases are TGCAGTGCTAGACAGGTGGCGGTTGAGCAGTACTTC.

In its sample, this clonotype was seen many times. The chain carries TRBV6-6 and TRBJ1-6; tentative D call: TRBD1 (5 bases). With 2 bases removed from V and 5 bases from J, the gap between germline ends came to 10 bases. CDR3 length: 15 amino acids. Germline V lookup: CDR1 MNHNY, CDR2 SVGAGI (reference sequence). The CDR3 bases are TGTGCCAGCAGTTACGGCGGGGGTGATAATTCACCCCTCCACTTT. This translates into CASSYGGGDNSPLHF.

Worth noting for this clonotype: Relative to the germline gene, one junction end is altered; a read error may explain this. The chain employs TRBV28 and TRBJ1-6; D is undetermined. Germline lookup yields CDR1 MDHEN and CDR2 SYDVKM. The CDR3 spans 13 residues. Written as DNA, the CDR3 is TGTGCCAGCAGCACCACCCTAGGTTCACCCCCCCACTTT. Protein product: CASSTTLGSPPHF.

There are many counts of this clonotype. This chain joins TRBV7-9 and TRBJ2-5; 7 nucleotides align to TRBD2. The ends lost 4 bases at V and 5 bases at J; junction bases unmatched: 4. The germline V gene has CDR1 SEHNR and CDR2 FQNEAQ (reference sequence). The CDR3 runs to 13 residues. The CDR3 region has the DNA TGTGCCAGCAGCTCGGCGGGGGTTGAGACCCAGTACTTC. Translation gives CASSSAGVETQYF.

This sequence joins TRBV20-1 and TRBJ2-7; D is ambiguous. The CDR3 totals 13 residues. In germline, CDR1 is DFQATT, CDR2 SNEGSKA (reference sequence). V shed 3 bases and J shed 0 bases, with 9 bases lying between them. This chain's CDR3 is CSARPRASYEQYF. The CDR3 nucleotides are TGCAGTGCTAGGCCGCGCGCCTCCTACGAGCAGTACTTC.

Of note for this clonotype: This may be a read error, as it is one base from a much larger clone. The J gene is TRBJ1-2, the V gene TRBV29-1, with D hard to call. Trimming shortened V by 3 bases and J by 6 bases, and 8 bases separated the two germline ends. This CDR3 has 11 amino acids. The V gene's germline CDR1 is SQVTM and CDR2 ANQGSEA. CDR3 amino acids: CSVEENHGYTF. The CDR3 bases are TGCAGCGTTGAGGAGAACCATGGCTACACCTTC.

This clonotype was detected only a few times. The gene calls are TRBV20-1 and TRBJ2-3, with TRBD2 as a possible D gene (5 bases). V lost 0 bases and J 1 base, leaving 14 bases between the germline ends. The CDR3 consists of 16 residues. Germline CDR1 reads DFQATT; CDR2 reads SNEGSKA (reference sequence). CDR3: CSARDPNSARTDTQYF. Here the CDR3 DNA reads TGCAGTGCTAGAGACCCAAATAGCGCGCGCACAGATACGCAGTATTTT.

This clonotype was detected many times. This rearrangement joins TRBV4-2 to TRBJ1-4; possibly TRBD1 for D (6 bases). CDR3 length: 14 amino acids. The ends were cut back, 3 bases at V and 4 bases at J, with 9 bases in the middle. Germline CDR1 reads LGHNA; CDR2 reads YNFKEQ. The CDR3 DNA follows: TGTGCCAGCAGCCAGCAGGGGCGTAATGAAAAACTGTTTTTT. As protein: CASSQQGRNEKLFF.

The chain carries TRBV28 and TRBJ2-7, with D perhaps assigned TRBD1 or TRBD2 (6 bases each). Germline V gene sequence: CDR1 MDHEN, CDR2 SYDVKM. The V gene lost 3 bases and the J gene lost 3 bases, with 21 bases spanning the gap. The CDR3 is 17 residues long. The CDR3 DNA is TGTGCCAGCAGTTTTCGGTTGTATGGGGGCGGGAACTACGAGCAGTACTTC. Encoded protein: CASSFRLYGGGNYEQYF.

This clonotype has at least ten counts. The CDR3 bases are TGTGCCAGCAGTGATCTGGCGGAGGAGCAGTTCTTC. It yields the protein CASSDLAEEQFF. V is TRBV6-1 and J is TRBJ2-1, with D uncertain. This CDR3 region has 12 residues. The germline gives CDR1 MNHNS, CDR2 SASEGT. V lost 3 bases, J lost 10 bases, and 10 bases lay in between.

This clonotype was picked up a small number of times. V is TRBV9 and J is TRBJ1-6, with a weak D call TRBD1 (5 bases). Germline values: CDR1 SGDLS, CDR2 YYNGEE. The CDR3 sequence is 17 residues long. With 0 bases removed from V and 4 bases from J, the gap between germline ends came to 14 bases. For the CDR3, the DNA is TGTGCCAGCAGCGTAGAGGTGACAGTGAAGTATAATTCACCCCTCCACTTT. Amino acid sequence: CASSVEVTVKYNSPLHF.

This clonotype was counted ten times or more. The gene calls are TRBV6-2 or TRBV6-3 and TRBJ2-1; 9 nucleotides line up with TRBD1. J gave up 7 bases and V 6 bases, and 7 bases lay outside the gene matches. Germline lookup yields CDR1 MNHEY and CDR2 SVGEGT. This CDR3 has 14 residues. The chain's CDR3 is CASRLGQGRNEQFF. CDR3 in DNA: TGTGCCAGCAGACTTGGACAGGGGCGGAATGAGCAGTTCTTC.

This clonotype appeared a few times. This chain uses TRBV5-1 with TRBJ1-1; 7 bases map to TRBD1. Germline V lookup: CDR1 SGHRS, CDR2 YFSETQ. The ends lost 3 bases at V and 7 bases at J; junction bases unmatched: 6. The CDR3 is 13 amino acids. This chain's CDR3 is CASSSGQVYEAFF. In DNA form, the CDR3 reads TGCGCCAGCAGCTCTGGACAGGTCTATGAAGCTTTCTTT.

This chain joins TRBV2 and TRBJ1-4; TRBD1 might be the D (6 bases). Trimming removed 8 bases at V and 7 bases at J, with 17 bases between. Germline V gene lookup returns CDR1 SNHLY and CDR2 FYNNEI. The CDR3 has 14 amino acids. The CDR3 spells CASSRGGAVEKLFF. The CDR3 DNA reads as TGTGCCAGCTCCCGAGGGGGGGCGGTTGAAAAACTGTTTTTT.

This clonotype was counted many times. The chain couples TRBV7-9 to TRBJ1-1; D uncertain. In germline, CDR1 is SEHNR, CDR2 FQNEAQ (reference sequence). The CDR3 consists of 13 residues. V shed 2 bases and J shed 4 bases, with 8 bases lying between them. The CDR3 region has the DNA TGTGCCAGCAGCTTATCCCAGAGCACTGAAGCTTTCTTT. It translates to CASSLSQSTEAFF.

Notes on this clonotype: Germline is not matched at one junction end, which may reflect a read error. The V call is TRBV6-2 or TRBV6-3, the J call TRBJ2-3; 10 positions match TRBD1. In germline, CDR1 is MNHEY, CDR2 SVGEGT. The CDR3 is made up of 15 amino acids. This chain's CDR3 is CASSYGQGVTDTQDF. For the CDR3, the DNA is TGTGCCAGCAGTTACGGACAGGGGGTCACAGATACGCAGGATTTT.

This clonotype was seen at least ten times. The V and J genes are TRBV6-5 and TRBJ1-4, with 11 positions matching TRBD1. V trimming: 7 bases; J trimming: 8 bases; junction bases outside the gene matches: 6. The CDR3 extends over 14 amino acids. Per germline, CDR1 MNHEY and CDR2 SVGAGI. This CDR3 reads CASTTGTGGEKLFF. The CDR3 coding sequence is TGTGCCAGCACTACCGGGACAGGGGGAGAAAAACTGTTTTTT.

There are many counts of this clonotype. DNA for the CDR3: TGCAGCGCAATGGGGGACAGGGGAATCCCCTACGAGCAGTACTTC. This sequence encodes CSAMGDRGIPYEQYF. The V call is TRBV20-1, the J call TRBJ2-7, with 10 bases that match TRBD1. The CDR3 contains 15 residues. Germline V gene lookup returns CDR1 DFQATT and CDR2 SNEGSKA (reference sequence).

V gene TRBV5-1 combines with J gene TRBJ2-7; tentative D call: TRBD2 (5 bases). The V end was cut by 1 base, the J end by 5 bases, with 16 bases between. The CDR3 is 15 residues long. Germline CDR1 SGHRS, CDR2 YFSETQ. The CDR3 region has the DNA TGCGCCAGCAGCTTGCCTAGGGTCGGGGTAAACGAGCAGTACTTC. It encodes CASSLPRVGVNEQYF.

The chain is built from TRBV12-3 or TRBV12-4 and TRBJ1-5; D possibly corresponds to TRBD1 (6 bases). The CDR3 is 14 amino acids. Trimming took 3 bases from V and 9 from J, leaving 15 bases between them. This CDR3 reads CASSFRGVGRPQHF. The CDR3 DNA reads TGTGCCAGCAGTTTTAGGGGGGTTGGTCGGCCCCAGCATTTT.

This clonotype was observed a single time. Compared with germline, one end of the junction differs, possibly owing to a read error. V usage is TRBV7-2 and J usage is TRBJ1-5, with D perhaps TRBD1 (5 bases). The CDR3 runs to 13 residues. CDR1 is SGHTA, CDR2 FQGNSA, per germline. The CDR3 DNA reads as TGTGCCTGCAGCTGGGACGCAAATCAGCCCCAGCATTTT. It is translated as CACSWDANQPQHF.

This clonotype appeared a few times. The gene calls are TRBV11-2 and TRBJ1-2; D ambiguous. Germline lookup yields CDR1 SGHAT and CDR2 FQNNGV. The CDR3 is 15 amino acids. The V end was cut by 4 bases, the J end by 3 bases, with 15 bases between. CDR3 loop: CASSSPTGIHYGYTF. The CDR3 nucleotides are TGTGCCAGCAGCTCCCCGACCGGGATCCACTATGGCTACACCTTC. Looking up the rest from reference TRBV11-2 and TRBJ1-2 gives the full variable domain: EAGVAQSPRYKIIEKRQSVAFWCNPISGHATLYWYQQILGQGPKLLIQFQNNGVVDDSQLPKDRFSAERLKGVDSTLKIQPAKLEDSAVYLCASSSPTGIHYGYTFGSGTRLTVV.